One sample yielded the 22 T cell receptor beta chains listed below, sequenced in a study of T cell responses to AZD1222 COVID-19 vaccine. TCRdb keeps only in-frame clones here, not all; method: immunoSEQ multiplex PCR. This sample has some 130,000 clones, with 80% to 90% found just once. Sequences were derived from peripheral blood, sampled on day 0 of AZD1222 vaccination. Every receptor here comes from an adult in good health.

The V gene is TRBV9, the J gene TRBJ1-4; weak D call: TRBD1 (5 bases). The germline gives CDR1 SGDLS, CDR2 YYNGEE. The CDR3 is 15 amino acids. Trimming removed 3 bases at V and 8 bases at J, with 17 bases between. CDR3 nucleotides: TGTGCCAGCAGCGGAACGGGGCGATCTTGGGAAAAACTGTTTTTT. It translates to CASSGTGRSWEKLFF.

The chain has TRBV5-6 and TRBJ2-7; no firm D call. Deletions cut 4 bases from V and 3 bases from J, with 17 bases between. The CDR3 covers 15 residues. Germline assignment: CDR1 SGHDT and CDR2 YYEEEE. The CDR3 DNA follows: TGTGCCAGCAGCCCGGTGGGGAAAAAACGCTACGAGCAGTACTTC. Translation gives CASSPVGKKRYEQYF. Full variable domain (outside the CDR3, taken from reference TRBV5-6 and TRBJ2-7): DAGVTQSPTHLIKTRGQQVTLRCSPKSGHDTVSWYQQALGQGPQFIFQYYEEEERQRGNFPDRFSGHQFPNYSSELNVNALLLGDSALYLCASSPVGKKRYEQYFGPGTRLTVT.

The gene calls are TRBV2 and TRBJ2-3, with 10 bases aligning to TRBD2. There are 18 residues in the CDR3. CDR1 SNHLY and CDR2 FYNNEI come from the germline V gene. Germline trimming cut 6 bases from V and 4 bases from J; bases unmatched to any gene: 16. The CDR3 region has the DNA TGTGCCAGCAGGGAGATTCCTCTAGCGGGAGTAGGACCAGATACGCAGTATTTT. This codes for CASREIPLAGVGPDTQYF.

The chain uses TRBV5-1 and TRBJ2-7; no clear D. The germline CDR1 and CDR2 sequences are SGHRS and YFSETQ. The germline V and J ends were trimmed by 4 bases and 2 bases, with 7 bases remaining between them. This CDR3 is 12 amino acids long. The CDR3 here is CASSVGPYEQYF. CDR3 nucleotide sequence: TGCGCCAGCAGCGTGGGTCCCTACGAGCAGTACTTC. The full variable domain, completed using reference TRBV5-1 and TRBJ2-7, is KAGVTQTPRYLIKTRGQQVTLSCSPISGHRSVSWYQQTPGQGLQFLFEYFSETQRNKGNFPGRFSGRQFSNSRSEMNVSTLELGDSALYLCASSVGPYEQYFGPGTRLTVT.

This clone was counted once. This chain connects TRBV4-1 to TRBJ1-4; 7 positions match TRBD1. This CDR3 is built from 13 residues. J was trimmed by 5 bases and V by 4 bases; bases with no gene match: 1. Per the germline V gene, CDR1 is MGHRA and CDR2 is YSYEKL. The CDR3 region is CASSPGGNEKLFF. The CDR3 DNA reads as TGCGCCAGCAGCCCAGGGGGAAATGAAAAACTGTTTTTT.

The chain employs TRBV6-6 and TRBJ1-2, with 7 nucleotides matching TRBD1. Per germline, CDR1 MNHNY and CDR2 SVGAGI (reference sequence). The CDR3 contains 13 residues. V lost 6 bases, J lost 6 bases, and 7 bases stayed unmatched. The CDR3 DNA sequence: TGTGCCAGCAGACCCGACAGGGCGGATGGCTACACCTTC. Protein: CASRPDRADGYTF.

The V and J genes are TRBV7-9 and TRBJ2-5, with D possibly TRBD2 on 5 matching bases. The length of the CDR3 is 14 residues. V dropped 5 bases and J dropped 7 bases, with 17 bases sitting between them. CDR1 and CDR2 from the germline V gene are SEHNR and FQNEAQ (reference sequence). The CDR3 sequence: CASSPARLAGTQYF. The CDR3, as DNA: TGTGCCAGCAGCCCAGCCAGGCTAGCTGGGACCCAGTACTTC.

The gene calls are TRBV9 and TRBJ2-7; 9 nucleotides align to TRBD1. This CDR3 contains 16 residues. The J segment lost 3 bases and the V segment lost 0 bases, leaving 7 bases of the junction unmatched. Germline CDR1 and CDR2: SGDLS and YYNGEE. The CDR3 nucleotides read TGTGCCAGCAGCGTAGGGGGGACAGGGAGTGGCTACGAGCAGTACTTC. Translated, it gives CASSVGGTGSGYEQYF.

The chain links TRBV6-5 to TRBJ2-1; TRBD2 might be the D (6 bases). With 2 bases removed from V and 4 bases from J, the gap between germline ends came to 9 bases. Looked up from germline, CDR1 is MNHEY and CDR2 is SVGAGI. This CDR3 contains 14 residues. CDR3 loop: CASSYRGVYNEQFF. The CDR3 nucleotides read TGTGCCAGCAGTTACCGCGGGGTTTACAATGAGCAGTTCTTC.

The chain links TRBV7-2 to TRBJ1-2; 8 bases agree with TRBD1. The CDR3 has 15 residues. Looked up from germline, CDR1 is SGHTA and CDR2 is FQGNSA. V was pared by 3 bases and J by 8 bases, with 11 bases of the junction left unmatched. Here the CDR3 DNA reads TGTGCCAGCAGCTTTGAGGGACAGGCTGTAGGAGGCTACACCTTC. Protein: CASSFEGQAVGGYTF.

The chain joins TRBV3-1 (or the pseudogene TRBV3-2) to TRBJ1-2; tentative D call: TRBD1 (5 bases). Germline V CDR1 and CDR2: LGHDT, YNNKEL (reference sequence). V lost 2 bases and J lost 0, with 10 bases in between. CDR3 size: 15 residues. DNA for the CDR3: TGTGCCAGCAGCCAAAACAGGATATCTAACTATGGCTACACCTTC. Translated: CASSQNRISNYGYTF.

The rearrangement uses TRBV19 and TRBJ2-5; the D gene is possibly TRBD1 (6 bases). The CDR3 consists of 11 residues. Germline-derived CDR1 and CDR2 are LNHDA and SQIVND (reference sequence). Trimming pared 5 bases from V and 7 bases from J, leaving 8 bases between. The CDR3 here is CASSSGVTQYF. The DNA of the CDR3 is TGTGCCAGTAGTTCAGGGGTGACCCAGTACTTC.

The rearrangement joins TRBV5-1 to TRBJ2-2; D is possibly TRBD2 (6 bases). Trimming removed 7 bases at V and 2 bases at J, with 15 bases between. The CDR3 consists of 15 residues. CDR1 and CDR2 (germline): SGHRS, YFSETQ. CDR3 sequence reads: CASRPGTYNTGELFF. The CDR3 nucleotides read TGCGCCAGCCGGCCCGGGACTTATAACACCGGGGAGCTGTTTTTT.

The chain combines TRBV6-6 with TRBJ1-1; a weak D match, TRBD1 (5 bases). Trimming stripped 6 bases from V and 8 bases from J, with 19 bases between. Germline V CDR1 and CDR2: MNHNY, SVGAGI (reference sequence). There are 14 residues in the CDR3. As DNA, the CDR3 is TGTGCCAGCAGGTCCACAGGCGCCCGTCGCGAAGCTTTCTTT. Its translation: CASRSTGARREAFF.

This chain joins TRBV7-2 and TRBJ1-5; D is uncertain. V was pared by 1 base and J by 4 bases, with 14 bases between. Per the germline V gene, CDR1 is SGHTA and CDR2 is FQGNSA. This CDR3 contains 16 residues. The CDR3 is CASSLVHSLPNQPQHF. The CDR3 DNA sequence: TGTGCCAGCAGCTTAGTACACAGCTTACCGAATCAGCCCCAGCATTTT.

The chain combines TRBV7-2 with TRBJ1-5, with D perhaps TRBD1 (5 bases). Germline CDR1 reads SGHTA; CDR2 reads FQGNSA. CDR3 length: 16 residues. The V end lost 4 bases, the J end lost 1 base, and 14 bases lay between the germline ends. CDR3 nucleotide sequence: TGTGCCAGCAGCTCCAAACTCGACAGAAGCAATCAGCCCCAGCATTTT. It encodes CASSSKLDRSNQPQHF.

The chain carries TRBV4-3 and TRBJ2-1, with TRBD2 matching over 7 bases. The CDR3 is made up of 16 amino acids. The germline V gene has CDR1 LGHNA and CDR2 YSLEER. With 1 base clipped from V and 0 bases from J, the junction kept 3 bases outside the gene matches. CDR3 in amino acids: CASSQGSGFSYNEQFF. In nucleotides, the CDR3 is TGCGCCAGCAGCCAAGGTAGCGGGTTCTCCTACAATGAGCAGTTCTTC.

J is TRBJ2-7 and V is TRBV6-5, with 10 bases matching TRBD2. Germline CDR1 reads MNHEY; CDR2 reads SVGAGI. This CDR3 is 14 amino acids long. Trimming cost V 2 bases and J 3 bases; bases outside gene matches: 1. The CDR3 is CASSYASGSYEQYF. The DNA of the CDR3 is TGTGCCAGCAGTTACGCTAGCGGGAGCTACGAGCAGTACTTC.

The gene calls are TRBV30 and TRBJ1-2; D unresolved. The germline gives CDR1 GTSNPN, CDR2 SVGIG (reference sequence). The CDR3 is 13 amino acids. Trimming took 2 bases from V and 4 from J, leaving 11 bases between them. CDR3 in amino acids: CAWSFGQSYGYTF. The DNA of the CDR3 is TGTGCCTGGAGTTTCGGGCAGTCCTATGGCTACACCTTC.

The rearrangement uses TRBV6-5 and TRBJ1-1; no clear D. Deletions cut 2 bases from V and 5 bases from J, with 9 bases between. The CDR3 extends over 13 amino acids. Germline CDR1 and CDR2: MNHEY and SVGAGI. The CDR3 DNA is TGTGCCAGCAGTTACCTTAGAGAGACTGAAGCTTTCTTT. Protein: CASSYLRETEAFF.

The gene calls are TRBV27 and TRBJ1-5; D is ambiguous. This CDR3 contains 15 residues. The V end lost 2 bases, the J end lost 0 bases, and 8 bases lay between the germline ends. Per germline, CDR1 MNHEY and CDR2 SMNVEV (reference sequence). CDR3 region: CASSLEGYSNQPQHF. As DNA, the CDR3 is TGTGCCAGCAGTTTAGAGGGATATAGCAATCAGCCCCAGCATTTT.

The rearrangement joins TRBV7-2 to TRBJ2-3; 8 nucleotides match TRBD1. Germline CDR1 reads SGHTA; CDR2 reads FQGNSA. Trimming took 5 bases from V and 6 from J; bases not matched to a gene: 13. The CDR3 is made up of 16 amino acids. CDR3 sequence: CASSPDRAPPQDTQYF. The CDR3 nucleotides are TGTGCCAGCAGCCCGGACAGGGCTCCTCCGCAGGATACGCAGTATTTT. Drawing the rest from reference TRBV7-2 and TRBJ2-3, the complete variable domain is GAGVSQSPSNKVTEKGKDVELRCDPISGHTALYWYRQSLGQGLEFLIYFQGNSAPDKSGLPSDRFSAERTGGSVSTLTIQRTQQEDSAVYLCASSPDRAPPQDTQYFGPGTRLTVL.